This TCR beta chain emerged from a study of cytomegalovirus exposure and HLA in healthy donors. Findings and caveats of the study: The dataset shows that most TCR sequences were rare, while some public TCRs occurred in many donors. Both high specificity and high sensitivity reportedly marked the classifier's diagnosis of cytomegalovirus status.

Use of 60 Vbeta and 13 Jbeta primers characterized the PCR. Sequenced by immunoSEQ multiplex PCR; TCRdb stores in-frame clones only, minus some. The repertoire shows around 110,000 clones; the top ten hold 3.7%. Concerning this clone: What it recognizes is unknown. Additional DNA sequences in this sample encode the identical CDR3.

The CDR3 is 13 amino acids. J gave up 3 bases and V 4 bases, and 3 bases lay outside the gene matches. Germline V CDR1 and CDR2: SGHRS, YFSETQ. The sequence was obtained from a man between 25 and 39 years old in good health and CMV-seronegative. Specimen: PBMCs. The chain employs TRBV5-1 and TRBJ1-2; TRBD1 matches 7 bases. The CDR3 sequence: CASSGQGDYGYTF. CDR3 bases: TGCGCCAGCAGCGGTCAGGGGGACTATGGCTACACCTTC.